This T cell receptor (beta chain) stems from a study of blood T cells in healthy people across ages (dated by TCRdb to about 2015). Some background on the complete study: In model experiments, template switching captured about one uniquely barcoded TCR beta cDNA molecule for every two T cells. Age-related changes in TCR beta repertoire diversity were measured in the study by deep sequencing normalized with unique cDNA molecular identifiers. Four age groups were formed from the donors: young (average 16 years), middle-aged (just under 40), aged (around 62) and long-lived (approximately 80). To avoid experimental bias, donors of different ages were spread randomly across the sequencing lanes. For two donors (one aged 18 to 30 and one aged 80 or older), the study analyzed two additional independent replicas of 1 million unique cDNA reads from the same blood draw. Paper-wide results and their limitations: Observed TCR beta diversity correlated strongly with the percentage of naive T cells measured by flow cytometry. Donor CMV infection status was unknown, potentially confounding age-related changes in expanded clonotypes. Total diversity estimates from one million sequenced T cells were considered lower bounds and underestimates. Compared with the aged group, the long-lived group had more naive CD4+ T cells, fewer expanded clones and increased TCR diversity, suggesting age selection. Bulk unsorted PBMC profiling prevented conclusive comparison of naive and antigen-experienced compartments. As age increased, observed TCR beta diversity per million T cells dropped in a roughly linear way, and a significant reduction was already evident by age approximately 40.

On this clonotype itself: Its antigen has not been determined. Base qualities are not provided; no much larger clone lies one nucleotide away.

Donors were 35 to 40 systemically healthy Caucasian individuals from Russia aged roughly 6 to 90 years. Each donor gave roughly 11 milliliters of peripheral blood, drawn into EDTA-treated Vacutainer tubes. Ficoll-Paque density-gradient centrifugation was used to isolate PBMCs, with at least 7 million per sample. Trizol reagent was used to extract total RNA from PBMCs, with at least 5 micrograms per sample. The percentages of naive CD45RAhigh/CD27high T cells were determined by flow cytometry on a PBMC aliquot from every donor. The germline V gene supplies CDR1 KGHSY and CDR2 FQNENV. Counted from cysteine to phenylalanine, this CDR3 has 16 amino acids. Only the CDR3 DNA stays, 48 bases, in frame from base 1. The V end loses 4 bases and the J end loses 0 bases, and a stretch of 13 bases separates them. The library was obtained by 5' RACE. The sample was run on an Illumina HiSeq 2500. A second PCR of roughly 6 to 11 cycles was run with a J-beta primer mix and a sample-barcoded 5' primer. A template-switch 5' adaptor carrying 12 random nucleotides introduced a unique molecular identifier onto each TCR beta cDNA molecule. Each sample yielded at least 2.5 million CDR3-containing paired-end reads. All of the RNA was converted into first-strand cDNA using the Mint cDNA synthesis kit, with a TRBC-specific oligonucleotide serving as the primer. Following uracil-DNA glycosylase treatment, all cDNA underwent a first 18-cycle PCR with the universal primers M1SS and BC2_uni_R. The authors processed their data as follows. For normalization, 1 million high-quality reads, each with a distinct molecular identifier, were randomly selected from each sample. Instead of being binned into consensus sequences, reads with shared molecular identifiers were discarded. MiTCR, run with a Q25 quality threshold and the strictest error-elimination algorithm, handled CDR3 identification, clonotype clustering and error correction. Lower-bound total TCR beta diversity was estimated with a nonparametric unseen species model using Euler transformation. The raw public data were reprocessed by TCRdb itself: fastp quality trimming at Q25, MiXCR clonotype calling, in-frame beta chains only. Each entry merges the rows of one CDR3 protein and shows their most common DNA and genes. The V and J calls, along with clone size, are taken from TCRdb and not from the paper's own processing. The sample data list around 690,000 distinct CDR3 sequences, and approximately 50% of these were observed just once. Of the sample, approximately 37% falls within the top ten clones.

The TCR was taken from a man aged 55 to 69 in good health. Sequencing used blood. Here the chain combines TRBV16 and TRBJ2-4; D gene: possibly TRBD1, on 6 matching bases. The nucleotide sequence is TGTGCCAGCAGCCCACCAGGGGCACCAGCCAAAAACATTCAGTACTTC. The encoded protein is CASSPPGAPAKNIQYF.